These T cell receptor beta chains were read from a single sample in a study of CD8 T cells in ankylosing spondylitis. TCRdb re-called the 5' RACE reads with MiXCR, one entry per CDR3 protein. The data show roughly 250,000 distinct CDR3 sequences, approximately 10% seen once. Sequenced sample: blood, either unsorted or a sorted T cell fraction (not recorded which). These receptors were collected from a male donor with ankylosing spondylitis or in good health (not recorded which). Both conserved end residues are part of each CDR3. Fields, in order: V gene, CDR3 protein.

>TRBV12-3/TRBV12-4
CASSLRGTGDTEAFF
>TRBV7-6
CASSLRRQTQYF
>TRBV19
CASSRTHPRETQYF
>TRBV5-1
CASRQGNTEAFF
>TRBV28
CASSTRDRQETQYF
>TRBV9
CASSGGLDNEQFF
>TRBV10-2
CASKGQGSNQPQHF
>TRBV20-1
CSARGTGKRDYGYTF
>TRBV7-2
CASSLARGANYGYTF
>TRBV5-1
CASSSSGGDRNEQFF
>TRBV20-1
CCARDPRLAGVDEQYF
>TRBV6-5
CASRPNRGGYTF
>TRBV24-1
CATSDANPDSLFHNEQFF
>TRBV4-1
CASSQESGGNQPQHF
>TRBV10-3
CAISEVPGQATGELFF
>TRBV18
CASHQRTSPNTGELFF
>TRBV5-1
CASSPTASSYNSPLHF
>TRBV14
CARIPRYPIVDTGELFF
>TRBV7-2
CASSLGGAYNSPLHF
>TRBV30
CAWNGYTDTQYF
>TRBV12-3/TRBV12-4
CASGITTLGGNTIYF
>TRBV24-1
CATSRGGSSYNEQFF
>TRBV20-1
CSATQGQSGYTF
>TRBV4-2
CASSQDVVRTNQPQHF
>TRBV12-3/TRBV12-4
CASSLAGGWTGELFF
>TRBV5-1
CASSLSGDLSTDTQYF
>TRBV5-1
CASNGLAGDHEQFF
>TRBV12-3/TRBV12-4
CASSFRTSEEKYF